This TCR beta chain was captured by sequencing in a study of blood T cell repertoires in COVID-19. Study-wide background: The United States, Italy and Spain provided the acute and convalescent COVID-19 samples.

TCRdb's table, derived via immunoSEQ multiplex PCR, lists solely in-frame clones and lacks some. Of approximately 260,000 clones listed, around nine tenths are singletons. A single count supports this clone. The germline V gene encodes CDR1 SEHNR and CDR2 FQNEAQ (reference sequence). Trimming removed 5 bases from V and 7 bases from J, with 21 bases in between. The CDR3 has 16 residues. Enrollees, roughly 18 to 90 years old, lived in approximately 25 US areas. Cohort 3 donors counted as recovered after two negative PCRs, clearance, or resolved symptoms. Sequenced input: PBMCs or T cells enriched from blood (not recorded which). The chain links TRBV7-9 to TRBJ2-1; D perhaps matches TRBD1 (6 bases). The TCR originated in a woman aged 60-70 years who had recovered from COVID-19. The CDR3 bases are TGTGCCAGCAGCCCAGAGGGCAGGGGCTTGAGAAATGAGCAGTTCTTC. It is translated as CASSPEGRGLRNEQFF. The full variable domain, with the rest looked up from reference TRBV7-9 and TRBJ2-1, is DTGVSQNPRHKITKRGQNVTFRCDPISEHNRLYWYRQTLGQGPEFLTYFQNEAQLEKSRLLSDRFSAERPKGSFSTLEIQRTEQGDSAMYLCASSPEGRGLRNEQFFGPGTRLTVL.